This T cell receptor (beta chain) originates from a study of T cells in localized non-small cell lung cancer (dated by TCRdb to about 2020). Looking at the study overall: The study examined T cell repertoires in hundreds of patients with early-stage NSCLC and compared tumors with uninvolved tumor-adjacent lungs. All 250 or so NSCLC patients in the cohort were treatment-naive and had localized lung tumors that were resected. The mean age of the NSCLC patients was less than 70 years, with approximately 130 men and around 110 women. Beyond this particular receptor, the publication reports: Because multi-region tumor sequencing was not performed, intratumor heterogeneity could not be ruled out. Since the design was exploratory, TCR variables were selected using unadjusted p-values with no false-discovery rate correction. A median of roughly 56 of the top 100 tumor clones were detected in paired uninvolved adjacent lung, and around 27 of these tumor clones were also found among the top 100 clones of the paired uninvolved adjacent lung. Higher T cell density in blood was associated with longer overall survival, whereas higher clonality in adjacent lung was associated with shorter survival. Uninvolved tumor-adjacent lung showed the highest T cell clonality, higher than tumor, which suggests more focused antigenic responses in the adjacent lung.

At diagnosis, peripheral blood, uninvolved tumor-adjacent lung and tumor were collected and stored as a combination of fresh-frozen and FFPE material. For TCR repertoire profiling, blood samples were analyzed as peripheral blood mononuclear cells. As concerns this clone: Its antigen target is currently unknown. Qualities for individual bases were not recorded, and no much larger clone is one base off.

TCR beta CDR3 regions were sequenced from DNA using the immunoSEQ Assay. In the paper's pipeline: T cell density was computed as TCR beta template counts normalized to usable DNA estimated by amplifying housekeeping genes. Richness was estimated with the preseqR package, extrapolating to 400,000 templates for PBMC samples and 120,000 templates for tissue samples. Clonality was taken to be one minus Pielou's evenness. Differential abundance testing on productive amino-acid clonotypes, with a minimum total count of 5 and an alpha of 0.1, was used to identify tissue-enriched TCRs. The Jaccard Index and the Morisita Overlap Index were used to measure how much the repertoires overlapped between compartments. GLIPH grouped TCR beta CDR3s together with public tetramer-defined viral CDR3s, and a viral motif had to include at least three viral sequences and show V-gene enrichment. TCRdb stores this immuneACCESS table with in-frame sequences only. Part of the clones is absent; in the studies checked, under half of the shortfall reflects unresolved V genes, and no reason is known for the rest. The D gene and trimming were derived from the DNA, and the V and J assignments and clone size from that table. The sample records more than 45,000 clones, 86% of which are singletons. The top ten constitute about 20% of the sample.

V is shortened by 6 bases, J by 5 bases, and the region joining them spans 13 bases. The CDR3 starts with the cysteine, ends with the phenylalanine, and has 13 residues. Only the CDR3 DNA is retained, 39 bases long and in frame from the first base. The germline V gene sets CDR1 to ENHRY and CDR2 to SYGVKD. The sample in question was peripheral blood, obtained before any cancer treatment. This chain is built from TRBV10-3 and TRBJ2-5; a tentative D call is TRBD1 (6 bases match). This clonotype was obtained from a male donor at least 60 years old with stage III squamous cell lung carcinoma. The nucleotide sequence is TGTGCCATCAGCGGGACACCACGGGAGACCCAGTACTTC. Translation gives CAISGTPRETQYF.